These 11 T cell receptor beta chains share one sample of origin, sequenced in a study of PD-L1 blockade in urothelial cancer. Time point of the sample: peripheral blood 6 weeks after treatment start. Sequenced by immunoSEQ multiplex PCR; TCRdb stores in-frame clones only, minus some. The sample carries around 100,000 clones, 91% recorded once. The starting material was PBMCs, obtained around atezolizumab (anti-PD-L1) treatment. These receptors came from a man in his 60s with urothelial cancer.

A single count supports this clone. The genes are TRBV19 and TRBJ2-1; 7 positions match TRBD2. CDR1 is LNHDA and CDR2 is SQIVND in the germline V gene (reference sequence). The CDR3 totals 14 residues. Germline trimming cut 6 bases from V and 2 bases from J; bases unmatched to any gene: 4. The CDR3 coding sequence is TGTGCCAGTAGGGCTAGCGGTACCTACAATGAGCAGTTCTTC. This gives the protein CASRASGTYNEQFF.

The DNA of the CDR3 is TGTGCCAGCAGCGAGACTAGTCTCCCTAGCACAGATACGCAGTATTTT. This encodes CASSETSLPSTDTQYF. The chain is built from TRBV5-4 and TRBJ2-3; possibly TRBD2 for D (6 bases). V was trimmed by 4 bases and J by 0 bases, leaving 15 bases between them. The CDR3 runs 16 residues. CDR1 and CDR2 (germline): SGHNT, YYREEE (reference sequence).

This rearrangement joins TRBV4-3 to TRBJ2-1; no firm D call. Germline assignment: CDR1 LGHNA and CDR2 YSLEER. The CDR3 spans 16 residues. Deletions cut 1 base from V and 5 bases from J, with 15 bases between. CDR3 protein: CASSQGVQALNNEQFF. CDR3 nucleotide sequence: TGCGCCAGCAGCCAAGGCGTACAAGCGCTCAACAATGAGCAGTTCTTC.

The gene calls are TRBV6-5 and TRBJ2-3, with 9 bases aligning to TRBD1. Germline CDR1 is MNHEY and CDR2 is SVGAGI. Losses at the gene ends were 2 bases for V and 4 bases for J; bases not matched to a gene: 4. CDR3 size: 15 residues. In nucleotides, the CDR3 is TGTGCCAGCAGTTACATCGACAGGGGGTCAGATACGCAGTATTTT. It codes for CASSYIDRGSDTQYF.

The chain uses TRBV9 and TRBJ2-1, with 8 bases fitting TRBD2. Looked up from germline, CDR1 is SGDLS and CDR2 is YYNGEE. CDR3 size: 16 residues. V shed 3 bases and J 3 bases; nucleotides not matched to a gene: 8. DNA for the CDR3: TGTGCCAGCAGCGGGAATAGACTAGCGCTCTACAATGAGCAGTTCTTC. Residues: CASSGNRLALYNEQFF.

CDR3 nucleotides: TGTGCCAGCTCACAAGCGGGAGAAGATAATGAGCAGTTCTTC. Its protein is CASSQAGEDNEQFF. The V and J genes are TRBV18 and TRBJ2-1; TRBD2 aligns across 8 bases. This CDR3 is 14 amino acids long. Trimming removed 4 bases from V and 7 bases from J; junction bases left unmatched: 6. Germline V lookup: CDR1 KGHSH, CDR2 LQKENI.

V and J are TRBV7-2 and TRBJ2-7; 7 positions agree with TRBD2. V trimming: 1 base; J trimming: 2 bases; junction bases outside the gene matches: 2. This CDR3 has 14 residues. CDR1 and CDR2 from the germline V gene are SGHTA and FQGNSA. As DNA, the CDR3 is TGTGCCAGCAGCTTAGGCGGGAGCGCCTACGAGCAGTACTTC. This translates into CASSLGGSAYEQYF.

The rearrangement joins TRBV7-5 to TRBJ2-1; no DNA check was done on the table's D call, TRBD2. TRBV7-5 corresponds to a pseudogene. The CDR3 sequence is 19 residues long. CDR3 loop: CVRSFSSTQGLAGDNEQFF. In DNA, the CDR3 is TGTGTCAGAAGCTTCAGCAGCACACAGGGACTAGCGGGGGACAATGAGCAGTTCTTC.

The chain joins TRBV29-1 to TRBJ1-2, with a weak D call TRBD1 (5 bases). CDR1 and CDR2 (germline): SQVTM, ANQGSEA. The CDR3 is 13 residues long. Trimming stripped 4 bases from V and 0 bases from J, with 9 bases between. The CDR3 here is CSVGTTSNYGYTF. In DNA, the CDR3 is TGCAGCGTTGGGACAACCTCTAACTATGGCTACACCTTC.

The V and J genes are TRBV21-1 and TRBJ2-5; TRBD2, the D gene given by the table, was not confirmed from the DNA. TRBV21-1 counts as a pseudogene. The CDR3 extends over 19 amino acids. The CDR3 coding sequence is TGTGCCAGCAGCGGGGGGACTAGCGGGGGAGGGAGGCGATGGGAGACCCAGTACTTC. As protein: CASSGGTSGGGRRWETQYF.

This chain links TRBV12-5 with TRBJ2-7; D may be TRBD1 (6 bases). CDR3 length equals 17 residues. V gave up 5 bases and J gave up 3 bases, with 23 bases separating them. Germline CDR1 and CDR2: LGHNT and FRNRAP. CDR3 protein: CASGPPAPVGADYEQYF. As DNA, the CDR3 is TGTGCTAGTGGTCCCCCGGCCCCGGTGGGGGCTGACTACGAGCAGTACTTC.